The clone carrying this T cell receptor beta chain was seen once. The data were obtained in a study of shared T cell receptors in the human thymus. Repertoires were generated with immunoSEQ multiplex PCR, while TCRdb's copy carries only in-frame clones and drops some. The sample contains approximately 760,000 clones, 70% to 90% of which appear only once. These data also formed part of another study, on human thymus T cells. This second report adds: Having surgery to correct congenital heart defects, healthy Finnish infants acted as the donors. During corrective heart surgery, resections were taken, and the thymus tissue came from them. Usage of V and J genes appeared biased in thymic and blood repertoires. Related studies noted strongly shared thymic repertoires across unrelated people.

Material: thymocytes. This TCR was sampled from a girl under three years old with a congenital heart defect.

The CDR3 coding sequence is TGCGCCAGCAGCTTCCGAGCCGGGGAGAGGGCTAATGAAAAACTGTTTTTT. Its protein product is CASSFRAGERANEKLFF. The chain links TRBV5-1 to TRBJ1-4; D is unresolved. The V gene's germline CDR1 is SGHRS and CDR2 YFSETQ. The CDR3 covers 17 residues. Trimming pared 2 bases from V and 3 bases from J, leaving 17 bases between. The entire variable domain, with the rest obtained from reference TRBV5-1 and TRBJ1-4, is as follows: KAGVTQTPRYLIKTRGQQVTLSCSPISGHRSVSWYQQTPGQGLQFLFEYFSETQRNKGNFPGRFSGRQFSNSRSEMNVSTLELGDSALYLCASSFRAGERANEKLFFGSGTQLSVL.